The 3 T cell receptor beta chains reported below all come from one sample, sequenced in a study of blood T cells in healthy people across ages. Primed by a sample-barcoded 5' primer and a J-beta primer mix, a second PCR proceeded for about 6 to 11 cycles. One entry per CDR3 protein results from TCRdb running MiXCR on the 5' RACE reads. The data contain 600,000 or so distinct CDR3 sequences, under 30% of them seen just once; the ten biggest clones take up 15% to 19%. Input material: blood. These receptors were taken from a woman older than 75 in good health.

This clonotype occurred a few times. The chain recombines TRBV6-2 or TRBV6-3 with TRBJ2-1; 7 bases fit TRBD1. CDR1 and CDR2 (germline): MNHEY, SVGEGT. V shed 0 bases and J 3 bases; nucleotides not matched to a gene: 2. CDR3 size: 15 residues. CDR3 nucleotides: TGTGCCAGCAGTTACTCGAGGACAGGCTACAATGAGCAGTTCTTC. It encodes CASSYSRTGYNEQFF.

The rearrangement joins TRBV5-1 to TRBJ2-7, with D perhaps matching TRBD2 (5 bases). Trimming left V 1 base short and J 3 bases short, with 17 bases between. The CDR3 has 16 residues. The V gene's germline CDR1 is SGHRS and CDR2 YFSETQ. The CDR3 loop reads CASSLYSYGEVYEQYF. The CDR3 DNA sequence: TGCGCCAGCAGCTTGTATAGTTACGGGGAAGTCTACGAGCAGTACTTC. Supplemented by reference TRBV5-1 and TRBJ2-7, the full variable domain reads KAGVTQTPRYLIKTRGQQVTLSCSPISGHRSVSWYQQTPGQGLQFLFEYFSETQRNKGNFPGRFSGRQFSNSRSEMNVSTLELGDSALYLCASSLYSYGEVYEQYFGPGTRLTVT.

This clonotype was detected many times. V and J are TRBV6-5 and TRBJ1-5; D is unclear. Trimming removed 0 bases at V and 4 bases at J, with 7 bases between. This CDR3 is 14 amino acids long. CDR1 and CDR2 (germline): MNHEY, SVGAGI. The CDR3 bases are TGTGCCAGCAGTTACTCCAGAGCGAATCAGCCCCAGCATTTT. It translates to CASSYSRANQPQHF.